The following is a TCR beta chain sequence with its context. At one boundary the junction diverges from the germline segment, which might be a read error. The data stem from a study of blood T cells in healthy people across ages. This CDR3 is 14 amino acids long. Germline lookup yields CDR1 SGHKS and CDR2 YYEKEE (reference sequence). A second PCR, run for roughly 7 to 11 cycles, used a sample-barcoded 5' primer plus a J-beta primer mix. MiXCR was run by TCRdb on the 5' RACE reads, yielding one entry per CDR3 protein. The table shows about 1 million distinct CDR3 sequences, with 45% occurring only once.

The rearrangement joins TRBV5-5 to TRBJ1-4; D uncertain. Sequenced input: blood. This clonotype was obtained from a woman aged 55-70 years in good health. The CDR3 region is CASSLREFPRKPFF. The CDR3 DNA is TGTGCCAGCAGCTTGAGGGAGTTCCCGAGAAAACCGTTTTTT. The whole variable domain, remainder taken from reference TRBV5-5 and TRBJ1-4, is DAGVTQSPTHLIKTRGQQVTLRCSPISGHKSVSWYQQVLGQGPQFIFQYYEKEERGRGNFPDRFSARQFPNYSSELNVNALLLGDSALYLCASSLREFPRKPFFGSGTQLSVL.